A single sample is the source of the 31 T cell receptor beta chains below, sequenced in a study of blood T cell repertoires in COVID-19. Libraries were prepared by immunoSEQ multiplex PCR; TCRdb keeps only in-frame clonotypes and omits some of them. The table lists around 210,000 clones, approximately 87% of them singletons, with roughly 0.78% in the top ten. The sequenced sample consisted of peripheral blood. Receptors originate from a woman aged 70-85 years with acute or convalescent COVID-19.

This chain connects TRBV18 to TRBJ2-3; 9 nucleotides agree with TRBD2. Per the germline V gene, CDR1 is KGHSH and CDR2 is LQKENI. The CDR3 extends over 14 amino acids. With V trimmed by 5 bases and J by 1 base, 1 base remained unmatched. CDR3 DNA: TGTGCCAGCTCAATAGCGGGGGGCACAGATACGCAGTATTTT. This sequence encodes CASSIAGGTDTQYF.

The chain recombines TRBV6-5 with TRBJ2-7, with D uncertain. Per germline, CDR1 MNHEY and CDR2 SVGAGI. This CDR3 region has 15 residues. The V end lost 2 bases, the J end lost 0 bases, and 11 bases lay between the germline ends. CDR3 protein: CASSYSGRLSYEQYF. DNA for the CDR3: TGTGCCAGCAGTTACAGTGGCCGCCTCTCCTACGAGCAGTACTTC.

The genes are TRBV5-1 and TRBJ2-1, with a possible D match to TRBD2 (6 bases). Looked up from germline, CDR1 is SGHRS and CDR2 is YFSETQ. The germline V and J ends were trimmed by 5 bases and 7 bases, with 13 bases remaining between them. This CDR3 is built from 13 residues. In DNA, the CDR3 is TGCGCCAGCAGTGCGGGGAGAGTAAATGAGCAGTTCTTC. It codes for CASSAGRVNEQFF.

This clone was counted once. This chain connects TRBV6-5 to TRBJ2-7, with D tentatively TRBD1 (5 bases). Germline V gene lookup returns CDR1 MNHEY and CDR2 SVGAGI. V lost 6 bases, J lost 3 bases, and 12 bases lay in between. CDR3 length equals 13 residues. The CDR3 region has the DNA TGTGCCAGCAGGAGCCCGGACAACTACGAGCAGTACTTC. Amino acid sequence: CASRSPDNYEQYF.

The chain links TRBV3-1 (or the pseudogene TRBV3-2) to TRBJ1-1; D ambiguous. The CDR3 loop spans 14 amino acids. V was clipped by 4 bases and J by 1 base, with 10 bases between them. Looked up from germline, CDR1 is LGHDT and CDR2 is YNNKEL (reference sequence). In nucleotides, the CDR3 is TGTGCCAGCAGCCGCCAGGCGAAGAACACTGAAGCTTTCTTT. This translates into CASSRQAKNTEAFF.

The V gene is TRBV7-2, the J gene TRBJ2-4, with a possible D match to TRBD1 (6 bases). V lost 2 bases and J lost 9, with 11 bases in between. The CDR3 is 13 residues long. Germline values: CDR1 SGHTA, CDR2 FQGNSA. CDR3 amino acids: CASSLNRAGIQYF. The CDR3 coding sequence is TGTGCCAGCAGCTTAAACAGGGCGGGCATTCAGTACTTC.

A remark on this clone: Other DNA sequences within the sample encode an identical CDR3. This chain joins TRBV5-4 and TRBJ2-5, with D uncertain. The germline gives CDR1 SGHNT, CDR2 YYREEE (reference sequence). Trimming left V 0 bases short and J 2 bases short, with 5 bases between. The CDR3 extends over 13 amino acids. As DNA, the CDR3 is TGTGCCAGCAGCTTGGCAGTACAAGAGACCCAGTACTTC. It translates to CASSLAVQETQYF.

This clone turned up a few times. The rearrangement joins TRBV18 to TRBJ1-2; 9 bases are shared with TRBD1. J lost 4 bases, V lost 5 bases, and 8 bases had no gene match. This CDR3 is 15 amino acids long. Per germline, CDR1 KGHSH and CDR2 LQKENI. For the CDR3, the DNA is TGTGCCAGCTCAAGGGACAGGGAGATTGGCTATGGCTACACCTTC. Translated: CASSRDREIGYGYTF.

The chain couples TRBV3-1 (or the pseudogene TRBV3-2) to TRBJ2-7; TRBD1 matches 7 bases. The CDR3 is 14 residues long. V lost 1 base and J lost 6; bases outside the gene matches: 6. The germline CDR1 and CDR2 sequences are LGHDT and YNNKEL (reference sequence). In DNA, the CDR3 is TGTGCCAGCAGCCAAGGGGGACAGTTCGGCGAGCAGTACTTC. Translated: CASSQGGQFGEQYF.

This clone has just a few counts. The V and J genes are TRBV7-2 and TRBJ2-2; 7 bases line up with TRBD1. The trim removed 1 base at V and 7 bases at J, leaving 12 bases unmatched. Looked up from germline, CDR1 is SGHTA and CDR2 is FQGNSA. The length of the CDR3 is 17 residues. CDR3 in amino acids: CASSLETGRHGGGELFF. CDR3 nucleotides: TGTGCCAGCAGCTTAGAGACAGGGCGGCATGGGGGCGGGGAGCTGTTTTTT.

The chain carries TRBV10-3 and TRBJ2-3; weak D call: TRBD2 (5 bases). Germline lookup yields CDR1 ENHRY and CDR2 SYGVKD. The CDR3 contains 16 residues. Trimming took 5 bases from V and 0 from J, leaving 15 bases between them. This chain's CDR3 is CAISKSGGPSTDTQYF. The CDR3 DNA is TGTGCCATCAGTAAAAGCGGAGGCCCTAGCACAGATACGCAGTATTTT.

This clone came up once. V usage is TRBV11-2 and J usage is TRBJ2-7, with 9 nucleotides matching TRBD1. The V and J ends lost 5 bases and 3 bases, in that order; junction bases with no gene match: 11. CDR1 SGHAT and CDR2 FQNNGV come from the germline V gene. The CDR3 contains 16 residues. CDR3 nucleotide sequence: TGTGCCAGCAGCCCATCGGACAGGGGCCGGTTCTACGAGCAGTACTTC. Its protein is CASSPSDRGRFYEQYF.

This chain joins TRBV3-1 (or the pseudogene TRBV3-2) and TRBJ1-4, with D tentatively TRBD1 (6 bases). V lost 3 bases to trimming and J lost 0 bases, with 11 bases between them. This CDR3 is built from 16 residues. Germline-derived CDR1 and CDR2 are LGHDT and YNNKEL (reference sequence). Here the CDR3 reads CASSHGDRSTNEKLFF. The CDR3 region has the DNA TGTGCCAGCAGCCACGGAGACAGGTCAACTAATGAAAAACTGTTTTTT.

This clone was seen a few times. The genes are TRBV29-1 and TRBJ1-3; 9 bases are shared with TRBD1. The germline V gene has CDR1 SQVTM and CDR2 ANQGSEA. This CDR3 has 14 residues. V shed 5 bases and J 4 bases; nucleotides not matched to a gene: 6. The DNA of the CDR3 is TGCAGCGTTTTCCTGGGACAGGGAGGAAACACCATATATTTT. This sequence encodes CSVFLGQGGNTIYF.

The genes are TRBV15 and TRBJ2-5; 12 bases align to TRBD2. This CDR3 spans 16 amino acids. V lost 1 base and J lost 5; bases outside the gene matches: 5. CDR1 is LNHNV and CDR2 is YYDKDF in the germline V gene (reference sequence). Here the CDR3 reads CATSRAPLAGGETQYF. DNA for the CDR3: TGTGCCACCAGCAGAGCCCCCCTAGCGGGGGGGGAGACCCAGTACTTC.

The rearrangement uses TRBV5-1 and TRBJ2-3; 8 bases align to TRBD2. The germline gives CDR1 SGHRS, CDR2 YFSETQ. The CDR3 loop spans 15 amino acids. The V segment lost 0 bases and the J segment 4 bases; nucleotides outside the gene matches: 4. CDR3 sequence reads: CASSLESGSSDTQYF. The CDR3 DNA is TGCGCCAGCAGCTTGGAAAGCGGGAGTTCAGATACGCAGTATTTT.

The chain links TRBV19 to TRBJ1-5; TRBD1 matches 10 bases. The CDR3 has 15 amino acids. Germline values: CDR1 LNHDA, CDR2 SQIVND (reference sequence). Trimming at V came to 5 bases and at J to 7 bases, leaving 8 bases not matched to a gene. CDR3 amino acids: CASSGGTGVSQPQHF. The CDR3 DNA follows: TGTGCCAGTAGTGGAGGGACAGGGGTTAGCCAGCCCCAGCATTTT.

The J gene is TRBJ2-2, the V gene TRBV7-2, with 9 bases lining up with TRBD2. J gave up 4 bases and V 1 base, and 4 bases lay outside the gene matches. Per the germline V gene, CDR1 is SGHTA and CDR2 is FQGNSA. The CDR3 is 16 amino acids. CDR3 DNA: TGTGCCAGCAGCTTAGGCGGGGGGGCGACCACCGGGGAGCTGTTTTTT. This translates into CASSLGGGATTGELFF.

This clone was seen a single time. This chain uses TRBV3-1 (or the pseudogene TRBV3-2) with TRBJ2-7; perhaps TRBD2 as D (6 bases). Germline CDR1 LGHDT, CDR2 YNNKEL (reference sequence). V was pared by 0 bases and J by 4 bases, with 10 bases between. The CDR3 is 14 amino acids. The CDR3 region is CASSQDTSPYEQYF. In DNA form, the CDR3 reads TGTGCCAGCAGCCAAGACACTAGCCCGTACGAGCAGTACTTC.

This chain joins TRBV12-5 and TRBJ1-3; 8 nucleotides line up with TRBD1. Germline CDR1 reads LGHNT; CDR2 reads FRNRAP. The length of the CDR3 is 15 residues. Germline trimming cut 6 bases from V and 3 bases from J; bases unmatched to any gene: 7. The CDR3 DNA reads TGTGCTAGTGGAGAAGCCGGGACAGGTGGAAACACCATATATTTT. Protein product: CASGEAGTGGNTIYF. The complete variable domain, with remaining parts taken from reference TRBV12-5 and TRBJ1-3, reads DARVTQTPRHKVTEMGQEVTMRCQPILGHNTVFWYRQTMMQGLELLAYFRNRAPLDDSGMPKDRFSAEMPDATLATLKIQPSEPRDSAVYFCASGEAGTGGNTIYFGEGSWLTVV.

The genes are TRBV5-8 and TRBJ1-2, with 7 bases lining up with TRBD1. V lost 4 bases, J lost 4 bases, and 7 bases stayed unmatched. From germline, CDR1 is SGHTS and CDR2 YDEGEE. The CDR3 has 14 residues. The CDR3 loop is CASSPGQALYGYTF. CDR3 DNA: TGTGCCAGCAGCCCAGGACAGGCTCTCTATGGCTACACCTTC.

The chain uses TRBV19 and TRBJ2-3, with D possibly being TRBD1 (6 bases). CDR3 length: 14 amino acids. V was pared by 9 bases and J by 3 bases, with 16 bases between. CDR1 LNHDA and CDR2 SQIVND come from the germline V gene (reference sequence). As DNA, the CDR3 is TGTGCCAGCCAGGGGATTATGGGGACAGATACGCAGTATTTT. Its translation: CASQGIMGTDTQYF.

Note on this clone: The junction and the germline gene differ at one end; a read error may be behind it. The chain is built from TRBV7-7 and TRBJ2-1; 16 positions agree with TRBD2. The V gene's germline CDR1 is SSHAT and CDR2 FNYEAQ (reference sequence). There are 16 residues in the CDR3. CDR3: CASSLGLAGGSNEQFF. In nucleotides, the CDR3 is TGTGCTAGCAGCTTGGGACTAGCGGGGGGGAGTAATGAGCAGTTCTTC.

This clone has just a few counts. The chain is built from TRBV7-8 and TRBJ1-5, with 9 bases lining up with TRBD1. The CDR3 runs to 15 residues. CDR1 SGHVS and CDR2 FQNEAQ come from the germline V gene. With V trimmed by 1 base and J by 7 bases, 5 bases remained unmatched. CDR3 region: CASSLGDRVLQPQHF. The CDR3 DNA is TGTGCCAGCAGCTTAGGGGACAGGGTTTTACAGCCCCAGCATTTT.

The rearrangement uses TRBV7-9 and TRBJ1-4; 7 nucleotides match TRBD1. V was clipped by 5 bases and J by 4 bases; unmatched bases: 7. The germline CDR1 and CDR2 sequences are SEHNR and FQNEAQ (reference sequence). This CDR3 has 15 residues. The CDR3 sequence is CASSRAGTVNEKLFF. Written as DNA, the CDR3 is TGTGCCAGCAGCCGAGCCGGGACAGTTAATGAAAAACTGTTTTTT.

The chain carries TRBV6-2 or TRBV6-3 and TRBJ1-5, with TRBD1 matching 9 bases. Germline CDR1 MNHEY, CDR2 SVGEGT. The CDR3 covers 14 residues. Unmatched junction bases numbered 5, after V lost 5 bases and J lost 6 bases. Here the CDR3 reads CASSKDRGGQPQHF. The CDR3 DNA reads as TGTGCCAGCAGTAAGGACAGGGGAGGTCAGCCCCAGCATTTT.

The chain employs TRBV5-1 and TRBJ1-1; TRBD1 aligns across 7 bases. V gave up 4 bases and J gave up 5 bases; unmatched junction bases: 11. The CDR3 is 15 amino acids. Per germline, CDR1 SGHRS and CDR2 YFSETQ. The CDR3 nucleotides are TGCGCCAGCAGCCTACTGCCAGGGGGAACAACTGAAGCTTTCTTT. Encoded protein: CASSLLPGGTTEAFF.

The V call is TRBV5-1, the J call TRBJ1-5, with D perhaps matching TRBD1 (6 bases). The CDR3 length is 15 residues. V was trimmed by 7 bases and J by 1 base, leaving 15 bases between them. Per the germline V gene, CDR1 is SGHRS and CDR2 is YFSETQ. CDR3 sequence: CASRETQGSNQPQHF. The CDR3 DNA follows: TGCGCCAGCCGAGAGACCCAGGGGAGCAATCAGCCCCAGCATTTT.

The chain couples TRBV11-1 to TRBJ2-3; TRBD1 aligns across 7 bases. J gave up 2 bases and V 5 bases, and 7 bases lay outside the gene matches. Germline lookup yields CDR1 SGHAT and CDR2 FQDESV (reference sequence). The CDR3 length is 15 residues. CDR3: CASSKRQGSTDTQYF. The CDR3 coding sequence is TGTGCCAGCAGCAAAAGACAGGGATCCACAGATACGCAGTATTTT. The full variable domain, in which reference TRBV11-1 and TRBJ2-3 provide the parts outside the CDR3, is EAEVAQSPRYKITEKSQAVAFWCDPISGHATLYWYRQILGQGPELLVQFQDESVVDDSQLPKDRFSAERLKGVDSTLKIQPAELGDSAMYLCASSKRQGSTDTQYFGPGTRLTVL.

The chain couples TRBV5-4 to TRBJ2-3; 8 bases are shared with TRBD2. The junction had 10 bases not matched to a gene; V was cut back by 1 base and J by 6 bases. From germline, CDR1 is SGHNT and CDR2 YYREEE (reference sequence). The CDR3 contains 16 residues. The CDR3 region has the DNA TGTGCCAGCAGCTTGAGGACGGGGGGGCTTTCCGATACGCAGTATTTT. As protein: CASSLRTGGLSDTQYF.

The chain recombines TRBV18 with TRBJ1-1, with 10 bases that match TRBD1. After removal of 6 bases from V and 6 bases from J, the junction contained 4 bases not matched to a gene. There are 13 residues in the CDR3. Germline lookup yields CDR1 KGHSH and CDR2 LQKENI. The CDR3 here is CASSLTGGAEAFF. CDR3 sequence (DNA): TGTGCCAGCTCGCTGACAGGGGGCGCTGAAGCTTTCTTT.